A single sample gave rise to the 15 T cell receptor beta chains below, sequenced in a study of shared clonotypes between healthy human individuals. Profiling relied on immunoSEQ multiplex PCR, and the TCRdb table lists in-frame clones only, not all of them. Of some 2.4 million clones in the sample, approximately 93% were seen once. Material: naive CD4+ T cells from PBMCs. Subset defined: CD45RA+ positively selected. These receptors came from a man aged 18 to 29 in good health. Some clones in this sample may be carry-over from other donors' samples.

This sequence joins TRBV5-8 and TRBJ2-6; D could derive from TRBD1 or TRBD2 (6 bases each). The CDR3 is made up of 17 amino acids. Trimming left V 3 bases short and J 0 bases short, with 13 bases between. Germline V CDR1 and CDR2: SGHTS, YDEGEE. The CDR3 protein is CASSSGGGPSGANVLTF. The CDR3 region has the DNA TGTGCCAGCAGCTCCGGGGGCGGACCCTCTGGGGCCAACGTCCTGACTTTC. Using reference TRBV5-8 and TRBJ2-6 for the parts outside the CDR3, the full variable domain is EAGVTQSPTHLIKTRGQQATLRCSPISGHTSVYWYQQALGLGLQFLLWYDEGEERNRGNFPPRFSGRQFPNYSSELNVNALELEDSALYLCASSSGGGPSGANVLTFGAGSRLTVL.

V is TRBV28 and J is TRBJ1-5; no reliable D call. Germline values: CDR1 MDHEN, CDR2 SYDVKM. V lost 4 bases and J 0 bases, leaving 10 bases between the germline ends. This CDR3 contains 15 residues. DNA of the CDR3: TGTGCCAGCAGTTCTGAGGCCGTTAGCAATCAGCCCCAGCATTTT. Residues: CASSSEAVSNQPQHF.

A single count supports this clone. Other nucleotide sequences in the sample specify the same CDR3. The V call is TRBV10-2, the J call TRBJ2-7; 11 positions agree with TRBD1. The CDR3 has 16 amino acids. V gave up 0 bases and J gave up 1 base; unmatched junction bases: 2. Germline V gene sequence: CDR1 WSHSY, CDR2 SAAADI. The CDR3 DNA sequence: TGCGCCAGCAGTGAGTCCGGGACAGGGGGGTCCTACGAGCAGTACTTC. Protein: CASSESGTGGSYEQYF.

The chain is built from TRBV7-9 and TRBJ2-3; tentatively, D is TRBD1 or TRBD2 (6 bases each). The V end lost 5 bases, the J end lost 2 bases, and 14 bases lay between the germline ends. The germline V gene has CDR1 SEHNR and CDR2 FQNEAQ (reference sequence). This CDR3 has 15 residues. The CDR3 region is CASSQRGADTDTQYF. The CDR3 DNA reads as TGTGCCAGCAGCCAAAGGGGGGCTGACACAGATACGCAGTATTTT.

The chain employs TRBV2 and TRBJ2-5, with 7 bases that match TRBD2. J was trimmed by 1 base and V by 4 bases; bases with no gene match: 6. The CDR3 runs to 15 residues. The germline CDR1 and CDR2 sequences are SNHLY and FYNNEI. As DNA, the CDR3 is TGTGCCAGCAGTGGCGGGTCTAGCGGCCAAGAGACCCAGTACTTC. Its protein product is CASSGGSSGQETQYF. Full variable domain (rest looked up from reference TRBV2 and TRBJ2-5): EPEVTQTPSHQVTQMGQEVILRCVPISNHLYFYWYRQILGQKVEFLVSFYNNEISEKSEIFDDQFSVERPDGSNFTLKIRSTKLEDSAMYFCASSGGSSGQETQYFGPGTRLLVL.

On this clone itself: The same CDR3 arises from other DNA sequences in this sample as well. The chain uses TRBV9 and TRBJ2-1, with TRBD1 as a possible D gene (5 bases). V lost 0 bases to trimming and J lost 0 bases, with 7 bases between them. This CDR3 contains 15 residues. Germline-derived CDR1 and CDR2 are SGDLS and YYNGEE. CDR3 in amino acids: CASSVGGLSYNEQFF. DNA for the CDR3: TGTGCCAGCAGCGTAGGGGGCCTCTCCTACAATGAGCAGTTCTTC.

This clone was seen only a few times. This rearrangement joins TRBV2 to TRBJ1-2; D not certain. The CDR3 is 10 amino acids. Per the germline V gene, CDR1 is SNHLY and CDR2 is FYNNEI. With 3 bases removed from V and 6 bases from J, the gap between germline ends came to 2 bases. The CDR3 DNA is TGTGCCAGCAGTGATGATGGCTACACCTTC. It codes for CASSDDGYTF.

The V and J genes are TRBV15 and TRBJ1-5; perhaps TRBD1 as D (5 bases). V was clipped by 0 bases and J by 9 bases, with 33 bases between them. CDR1 is LNHNV, CDR2 YYDKDF, per germline (reference sequence). The CDR3 consists of 21 residues. The CDR3 protein is CATSREGENGQSFTPDSPQHF. The CDR3 DNA is TGTGCCACCAGCAGAGAGGGGGAGAATGGGCAGAGCTTCACTCCCGATTCGCCCCAGCATTTT.

J is TRBJ2-7 and V is TRBV5-6; D call uncertain. V was shortened by 2 bases and J by 5 bases, with 8 bases between the two germline ends. The germline V gene has CDR1 SGHDT and CDR2 YYEEEE. The CDR3 has 12 amino acids. CDR3 sequence: CASSFLGDEQYF. The CDR3 nucleotides are TGTGCCAGCAGCTTTCTCGGCGACGAGCAGTACTTC.

As to this clone: The same CDR3 can be traced to other DNA sequences in this sample. The genes are TRBV5-1 and TRBJ2-7; weak D call: TRBD2 (5 bases). V dropped 4 bases and J dropped 3 bases, with 11 bases sitting between them. The length of the CDR3 is 13 residues. Germline CDR1 reads SGHRS; CDR2 reads YFSETQ. CDR3 DNA sequence: TGCGCCAGCAGCCTATCAACTAGCTACGAGCAGTACTTC. Translated: CASSLSTSYEQYF. The full variable domain, rest sourced from reference TRBV5-1 and TRBJ2-7, is KAGVTQTPRYLIKTRGQQVTLSCSPISGHRSVSWYQQTPGQGLQFLFEYFSETQRNKGNFPGRFSGRQFSNSRSEMNVSTLELGDSALYLCASSLSTSYEQYFGPGTRLTVT.

This clone was seen once. The chain recombines TRBV28 with TRBJ2-5, with D perhaps TRBD1 (6 bases). The CDR3 is 12 residues long. V was cut by 7 bases and J by 5 bases, with 11 bases left in between. Germline loops: CDR1 MDHEN, CDR2 SYDVKM. The CDR3 nucleotides are TGTGCCAGCATGGTTCAGGGGGAGACCCAGTACTTC. It is translated as CASMVQGETQYF.

The chain has TRBV7-2 and TRBJ2-4; 8 bases line up with TRBD2. Germline V lookup: CDR1 SGHTA, CDR2 FQGNSA. Germline trimming cut 8 bases from V and 4 bases from J; bases unmatched to any gene: 10. The CDR3 contains 15 residues. CDR3 amino acids: CASGLGRAGKNIQYF. The CDR3 region has the DNA TGTGCCAGCGGCCTCGGGAGGGCTGGAAAAAACATTCAGTACTTC.

The rearrangement links TRBV4-1 to TRBJ1-5; a possible D gene is TRBD1 (5 bases). CDR3 size: 16 residues. The V gene's germline CDR1 is MGHRA and CDR2 YSYEKL. V lost 4 bases and J 3 bases, leaving 16 bases between the germline ends. CDR3 in amino acids: CASSPGYPGDNQPQHF. The DNA of the CDR3 is TGCGCCAGCAGCCCTGGGTACCCGGGGGACAATCAGCCCCAGCATTTT.

The chain combines TRBV28 with TRBJ2-1; 7 positions match TRBD1. Germline loops: CDR1 MDHEN, CDR2 SYDVKM. V was clipped by 3 bases and J by 4 bases; unmatched bases: 6. The CDR3 covers 15 residues. The CDR3 DNA is TGTGCCAGCAGTTTCTACAGGGGTTCTTACAATGAGCAGTTCTTC. Its protein product is CASSFYRGSYNEQFF.

This sequence joins TRBV5-6 and TRBJ2-2; D gene ambiguous. Trimming removed 0 bases at V and 7 bases at J, with 10 bases between. This CDR3 spans 14 amino acids. Germline CDR1 and CDR2: SGHDT and YYEEEE. This CDR3 is CASSLEVWVGELFF. In DNA, the CDR3 is TGTGCCAGCAGCTTGGAGGTCTGGGTCGGGGAGCTGTTTTTT.